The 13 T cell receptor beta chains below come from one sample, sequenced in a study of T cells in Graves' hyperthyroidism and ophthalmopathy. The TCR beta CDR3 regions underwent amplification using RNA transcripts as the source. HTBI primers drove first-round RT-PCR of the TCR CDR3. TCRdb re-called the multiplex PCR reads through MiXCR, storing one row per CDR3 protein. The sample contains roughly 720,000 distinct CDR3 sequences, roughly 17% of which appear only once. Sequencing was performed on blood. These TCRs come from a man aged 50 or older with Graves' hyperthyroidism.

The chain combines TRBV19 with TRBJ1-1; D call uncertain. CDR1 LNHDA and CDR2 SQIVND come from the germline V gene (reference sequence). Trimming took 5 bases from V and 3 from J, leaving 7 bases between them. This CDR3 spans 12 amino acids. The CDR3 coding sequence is TGTGCCAGTAGTTTTGGCTACACTGAAGCTTTCTTT. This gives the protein CASSFGYTEAFF. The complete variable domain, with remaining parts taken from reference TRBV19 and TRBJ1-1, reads DGGITQSPKYLFRKEGQNVTLSCEQNLNHDAMYWYRQDPGQGLRLIYYSQIVNDFQKGDIAEGYSVSREKKESFPLTVTSAQKNPTAFYLCASSFGYTEAFFGQGTRLTVV.

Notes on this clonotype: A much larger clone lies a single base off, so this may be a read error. The CDR3: CASSGGRGRWTGELFF. The CDR3 DNA sequence: TGTGCCAGCAGCGGGGGACGCGGGAGATGGACCGGGGAGCTGTTTTTT. The chain has TRBV9 and TRBJ2-2, with 7 bases lining up with TRBD2. There are 16 residues in the CDR3. The germline V gene has CDR1 SGDLS and CDR2 YYNGEE. Trimming took 3 bases from V and 5 from J; bases not matched to a gene: 10.

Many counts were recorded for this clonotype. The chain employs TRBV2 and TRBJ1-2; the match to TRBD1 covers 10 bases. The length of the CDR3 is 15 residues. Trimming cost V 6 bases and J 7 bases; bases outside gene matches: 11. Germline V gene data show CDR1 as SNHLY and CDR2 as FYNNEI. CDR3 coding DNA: TGTGCCAGCAGGGGAGGGACAGGGGCGCTAACTGGCTACACCTTC. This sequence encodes CASRGGTGALTGYTF.

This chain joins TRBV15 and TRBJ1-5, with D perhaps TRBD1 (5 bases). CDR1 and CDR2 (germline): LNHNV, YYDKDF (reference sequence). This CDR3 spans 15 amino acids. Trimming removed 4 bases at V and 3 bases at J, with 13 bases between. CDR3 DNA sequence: TGTGCCACCAGCAAAGGGCAGGGCGACAATCAGCCCCAGCATTTT. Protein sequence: CATSKGQGDNQPQHF.

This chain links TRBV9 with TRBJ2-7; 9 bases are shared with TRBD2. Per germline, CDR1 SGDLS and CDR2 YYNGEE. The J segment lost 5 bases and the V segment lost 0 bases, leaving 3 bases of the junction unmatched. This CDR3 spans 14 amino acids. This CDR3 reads CASSVGGGRDEQYF. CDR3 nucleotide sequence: TGTGCCAGCAGCGTAGGGGGCGGGAGGGACGAGCAGTACTTC.

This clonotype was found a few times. Written as DNA, the CDR3 is TGTGCCAGCAGCCAAGGAGTCGGGGGCTGGAACTACGAGCAGTACTTC. It specifies CASSQGVGGWNYEQYF. The chain employs TRBV3-1 and TRBJ2-7; either TRBD1 or TRBD2 may fit D (6 bases each). The CDR3 contains 16 residues. Trimming pared 1 base from V and 3 bases from J, leaving 16 bases between. Per the germline V gene, CDR1 is LGHDT and CDR2 is YNNKEL (reference sequence).

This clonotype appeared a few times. DNA of the CDR3: TGTGCCAGCAGCGAAGCGGACAGGGGCAACACAGATACGCAGTATTTT. Residues: CASSEADRGNTDTQYF. The rearrangement uses TRBV13 and TRBJ2-3, with TRBD1 identical over 9 bases. V dropped 5 bases and J dropped 2; count of bases not matched to a gene: 8. Germline V gene data show CDR1 as PRHDT and CDR2 as FYEKMQ (reference sequence). This CDR3 has 16 amino acids.

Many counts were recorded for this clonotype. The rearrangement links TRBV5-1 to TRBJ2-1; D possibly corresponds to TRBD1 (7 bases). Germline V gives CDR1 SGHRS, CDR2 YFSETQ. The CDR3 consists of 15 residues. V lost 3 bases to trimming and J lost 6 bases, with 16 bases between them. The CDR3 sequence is CASSSTGDRVNEQFF. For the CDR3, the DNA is TGCGCCAGCAGCTCTACGGGAGACAGGGTCAATGAGCAGTTCTTC.

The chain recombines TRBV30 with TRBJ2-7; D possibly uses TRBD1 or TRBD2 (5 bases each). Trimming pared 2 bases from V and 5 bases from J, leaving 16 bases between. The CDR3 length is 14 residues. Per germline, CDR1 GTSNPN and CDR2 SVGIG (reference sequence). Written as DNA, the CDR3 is TGTGCCTGGAGTACTCAACCGGGGACCAACGAGCAGTACTTC. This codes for CAWSTQPGTNEQYF.

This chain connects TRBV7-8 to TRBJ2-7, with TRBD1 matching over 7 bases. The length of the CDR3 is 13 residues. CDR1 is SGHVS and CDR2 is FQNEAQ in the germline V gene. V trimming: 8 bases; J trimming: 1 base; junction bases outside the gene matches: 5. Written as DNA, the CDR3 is TGTGCCAGCTCCTGGGACAGATCCTACGAGCAGTACTTC. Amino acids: CASSWDRSYEQYF.

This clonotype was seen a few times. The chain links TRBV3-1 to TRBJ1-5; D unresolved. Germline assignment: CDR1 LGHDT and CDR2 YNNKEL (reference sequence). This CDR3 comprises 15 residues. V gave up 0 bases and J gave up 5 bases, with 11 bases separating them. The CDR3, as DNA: TGTGCCAGCAGCCAAGATTTAGGCGAATATCAGCCCCAGCATTTT. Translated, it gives CASSQDLGEYQPQHF.

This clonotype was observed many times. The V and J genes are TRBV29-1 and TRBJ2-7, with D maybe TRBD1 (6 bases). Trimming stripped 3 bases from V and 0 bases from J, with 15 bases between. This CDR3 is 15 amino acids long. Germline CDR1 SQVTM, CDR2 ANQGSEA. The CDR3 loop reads CSVESAGTPSYEQYF. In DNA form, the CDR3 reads TGCAGCGTTGAGTCTGCTGGGACACCCTCCTACGAGCAGTACTTC.

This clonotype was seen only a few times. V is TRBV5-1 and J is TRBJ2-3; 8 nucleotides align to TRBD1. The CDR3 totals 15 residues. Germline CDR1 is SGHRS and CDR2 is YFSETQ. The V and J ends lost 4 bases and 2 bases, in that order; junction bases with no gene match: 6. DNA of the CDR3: TGCGCCAGCAGCGGTTGGGACAGGACCACAGATACGCAGTATTTT. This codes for CASSGWDRTTDTQYF.